This T cell receptor (beta chain) stems from a study of T-cell memory formation after mild COVID-19. Study summary: Across donors, TCR clusters were largely donor specific. Whole-study findings and limits: Pre-infection memory held some responding clones, suggesting pre-existing cross-reactive T cells responded.

In the case of this clonotype: Its antigen is unknown.

CDR1 SGDLS and CDR2 YYNGEE come from the germline V gene. Trimming shortened V by 4 bases and J by 4 bases, and 17 bases separated the two germline ends. The length of the CDR3 is 15 residues. 5'RACE primed at constant segments yielded TCR alpha and TCR beta cDNA libraries bearing sample barcodes and UMIs. MiXCR, applied by TCRdb to the 5' RACE reads, yields one record per CDR3 protein. The sample carries around 310,000 distinct CDR3 sequences, roughly 15% recorded once. Sequenced: PBMCs or a T cell subset sorted from them (not recorded which). The receptor was derived from a man between 18 and 35 years old who had mild COVID-19 (a few samples of this study predate the infection). Cell type and time point are not known. This chain links TRBV9 with TRBJ2-5; D perhaps matches TRBD2 (5 bases). The CDR3 is CASSSSAGDRETQYF. DNA for the CDR3: TGTGCCAGCAGCTCATCCGCCGGGGATCGAGAGACCCAGTACTTC.